These T cell receptor beta chains were read from a single sample in a study of metastatic and nonmetastatic thyroid tumors. Using MiXCR, TCRdb re-called clones from the PCR reads. The sample records 45,000 to 50,000 clones, 22% being singletons. The sequencing input was blood. The source is a male donor with papillary thyroid cancer or a benign thyroid nodule (not recorded which). Some clones in this sample may be carry-over from other donors' samples. The CDR3 runs from the conserved cysteine through the conserved F or W. The order of the fields is V gene, J gene, D gene, clone size, CDR3 protein, CDR3 DNA. The D gene is left open where the match is weak. Not every row has a clone size; where given, it reads once, few, many or a size class.

>TRBV3-1|TRBJ1-6|NA|many
CASSQWGRTDSTPLHF
TGTGCCAGCAGCCAATGGGGACGGACTGATTCTACACCCCTCCACTTT
>TRBV5-1|TRBJ1-5|TRBD1|many
CASSIQGAPGQPQHF
TGCGCCAGCAGCATTCAGGGGGCCCCGGGGCAGCCCCAGCATTTT
>TRBV11-2|TRBJ2-2|NA|NA
CTSSFPRGGKTRYNGELFF
TGTACCAGCAGCTTCCCTAGAGGGGGGAAGACAAGGTATAACGGGGAGCTGTTTTTT
>TRBV6-1|TRBJ2-3|NA|NA
CASSERAGRDTQYF
TGTGCCAGCAGTGAAAGAGCAGGGAGAGATACGCAGTATTTT
>TRBV28|TRBJ2-1|NA|few
CASTISGGCNDQFF
TGTGCCAGCACCATTTCGGGGGGCTGCAATGATCAGTTCTTC
>TRBV18|TRBJ1-4|NA|many
CASSRLPATNEKLFF
TGTGCCAGCTCACGACTCCCTGCAACTAATGAAAAACTGTTTTTT
>TRBV7-8|TRBJ2-1|TRBD2|NA
CASIYRTAGGPMNEQFF
TGTGCCAGCATCTATCGGACCGCGGGAGGGCCAATGAATGAGCAGTTCTTC
>TRBV4-2|TRBJ1-4|NA|NA
CASSQRGDDEKLFF
TGTGCCAGCAGCCAACGGGGGGATGACGAAAAACTGTTTTTT
>TRBV7-2|TRBJ1-6|NA|NA
CASSLDGVGSPLHF
TGTGCCAGCAGCTTAGACGGGGTAGGTTCACCCCTCCACTTT
>TRBV11-2|TRBJ2-3|NA|NA
CASSYRSSGPDTQYF
TGTGCCAGCAGCTACAGGTCCTCGGGGCCAGATACGCAGTATTTT
>TRBV12-3/TRBV12-4|TRBJ1-2|NA|NA
CASSPGRSSGYTF
TGTGCCAGCAGTCCGGGACGCTCGTCTGGCTACACCTTC
>TRBV11-3|TRBJ2-1|NA|many
CASSLGLGNEQFF
TGTGCCAGCAGCTTAGGACTAGGCAATGAGCAGTTCTTC
>TRBV18|TRBJ2-3|NA|many
CASSQRTDTDTQYF
TGTGCCAGCTCCCAAAGGACAGACACAGATACGCAGTATTTT
>TRBV9|TRBJ1-2|NA|NA
CASSAQGRAYGYTF
TGTGCCAGCAGCGCTCAGGGGAGGGCCTATGGCTACACCTTC
>TRBV20-1|TRBJ2-7|TRBD2|NA
CSGSEASGAWGQYF
TGCAGTGGTTCTGAGGCTAGCGGGGCCTGGGGGCAGTACTTC
>TRBV7-2|TRBJ1-4|NA|NA
CASSLGVPQAKLFF
TGTGCCAGCAGCTTGGGGGTCCCTCAGGCAAAACTGTTTTTT
>TRBV6-1|TRBJ1-6|NA|NA
CASIMEDTSPLHF
TGTGCCAGCATAATGGAGGATACTTCACCCCTCCACTTT
>TRBV5-5|TRBJ2-3|NA|many
CASSYLLVSTDTQYF
TGTGCCAGCAGCTATCTCCTGGTGAGCACAGATACGCAGTATTTT
>TRBV12-3/TRBV12-4|TRBJ1-4|NA|many
CASSKQGSVGEKLFF
TGTGCCAGCAGTAAACAGGGTAGCGTTGGTGAAAAACTGTTTTTT
>TRBV6-1|TRBJ1-1|NA|NA
CASSESRVFTEAFF
TGTGCCAGCAGTGAATCTAGGGTTTTCACTGAAGCTTTCTTT
>TRBV7-7|TRBJ2-5|NA|many
CASSLGPDVQETQYF
TGTGCTAGCAGCTTAGGCCCGGACGTCCAAGAGACCCAGTACTTC
>TRBV6-2/TRBV6-3|TRBJ1-3|NA|few
CASSYFAGEDTIYF
TGTGCCAGCAGTTACTTCGCGGGGGAAGACACCATATATTTT
>TRBV3-1|TRBJ2-7|TRBD2|many
CASSPKLAGVNYEQYF
TGTGCCAGCAGCCCCAAACTAGCGGGGGTGAACTACGAGCAGTACTTC
>TRBV12-3/TRBV12-4|TRBJ2-3|NA|few
CASNQGFGTDTQYF
TGTGCCAGCAACCAGGGTTTTGGCACAGATACGCAGTATTTT
>TRBV5-1|TRBJ1-6|TRBD1|NA
CASSLDGQDNSPLHF
TGCGCCAGCAGCTTGGATGGACAGGATAATTCACCCCTCCACTTT
>TRBV20-1|TRBJ2-2|NA|NA
CSAMWTVREAGELFF
TGCAGTGCTATGTGGACAGTCCGAGAGGCCGGGGAGCTGTTTTTT
>TRBV12-3/TRBV12-4|TRBJ2-5|TRBD2|many
CASSSTSQETQYF
TGTGCCAGCAGCTCGACTAGCCAGGAGACCCAGTACTTC
>TRBV6-1|TRBJ2-5|TRBD2|many
CASSELAGGEETQYF
TGTGCCAGCAGTGAACTAGCGGGGGGGGAAGAGACCCAGTACTTC
>TRBV18|TRBJ1-4|NA|NA
CASSLDRATNEKLFF
TGTGCCAGCTCACTGGACAGAGCAACTAATGAAAAACTGTTTTTT
>TRBV2|TRBJ1-2|NA|medium-sized
CASRQTPGVVASYGYTF
TGTGCCAGCCGTCAAACCCCAGGGGTGGTAGCTAGCTATGGCTACACCTTC
>TRBV11-2|TRBJ2-1|NA|NA
CASSLESSSSYNEQFF
TGTGCCAGCAGCTTAGAATCTTCTAGCTCCTACAATGAGCAGTTCTTC
>TRBV7-2|TRBJ1-3|NA|NA
CASSFRAGDTIYF
TGTGCCAGCAGCTTTCGGGCTGGGGACACCATATATTTT
>TRBV7-3|TRBJ2-5|NA|once
CASSLTQAPQETQYF
TGTGCCAGCAGCTTAACACAGGCACCCCAAGAGACCCAGTACTTC
>TRBV20-1|TRBJ2-3|NA|NA
CSADGDSTDTQYF
TGCAGTGCTGACGGGGATAGCACAGATACGCAGTATTTT
>TRBV2|TRBJ1-1|TRBD1|many
CASISSRDSSPMNTEAFF
TGTGCCAGCATTTCGAGCCGGGACAGCTCACCGATGAACACTGAAGCTTTCTTT
>TRBV20-1|TRBJ1-2|TRBD1|NA
CSARGDTGDGYTF
TGCAGTGCTAGAGGGGATACAGGGGATGGCTACACCTTC
>TRBV30|TRBJ2-7|TRBD2|NA
CAWSGGAGPGEQYF
TGTGCCTGGAGCGGCGGAGCGGGACCGGGCGAGCAGTACTTC
>TRBV12-3/TRBV12-4|TRBJ2-7|TRBD1|many
CASSSPEGQGYEQYF
TGTGCCAGCAGCTCCCCCGAGGGACAGGGCTACGAGCAGTACTTC
>TRBV12-3/TRBV12-4|TRBJ1-1|NA|many
CASTLKTEAFF
TGTGCCAGCACCCTGAAGACGGAAGCTTTCTTT
>TRBV29-1|TRBJ2-5|TRBD2|many
CSVETGGETQYF
TGCAGCGTTGAAACGGGAGGAGAGACCCAGTACTTC
>TRBV3-1|TRBJ2-7|NA|NA
CASSHGFYEQYF
TGTGCCAGCAGTCACGGGTTCTACGAGCAGTACTTC
>TRBV20-1|TRBJ2-1|NA|NA
CSATRSGANEQFF
TGCAGTGCTACAAGATCGGGGGCGAATGAGCAGTTCTTC
>TRBV28|TRBJ2-1|TRBD2|many
CASSLSRLAGDNEQFF
TGTGCCAGCAGTTTATCCCGACTAGCGGGAGATAATGAGCAGTTCTTC
>TRBV10-3|TRBJ2-7|NA|few
CAISDNNQRAEQYF
TGTGCCATCAGTGATAACAATCAGCGAGCCGAGCAGTACTTC
>TRBV19|TRBJ1-5|NA|many
CASSIGHGQPQHF
TGTGCCAGTAGTATAGGACACGGACAGCCCCAGCATTTT
>TRBV6-6|TRBJ2-3|TRBD2|many
CASKTIDPRLAGKADTQYF
TGTGCCAGCAAAACAATCGACCCCAGACTAGCGGGAAAGGCAGATACGCAGTATTTT
>TRBV11-2|TRBJ2-5|NA|many
CASSPLFSEGEETQYF
TGTGCCAGCAGCCCCCTATTCTCGGAGGGAGAAGAGACCCAGTACTTC
>TRBV28|TRBJ2-5|NA|few
CASSLFSQETQYF
TGTGCCAGCAGTTTATTCTCCCAAGAGACCCAGTACTTC
>TRBV3-1|TRBJ2-1|TRBD2|many
CASSLGTSGQGEQFF
TGTGCCAGCAGCCTCGGGACTAGCGGGCAGGGTGAGCAGTTCTTC
>TRBV19|TRBJ1-3|NA|many
CASSIDGQSSGNTIYF
TGTGCCAGTAGTATAGACGGACAGAGCTCTGGAAACACCATATATTTT
>TRBV10-2|TRBJ1-1|NA|many
CATQRNMNTEAFF
TGCGCCACTCAGAGGAATATGAACACTGAAGCTTTCTTT
>TRBV20-1|TRBJ2-3|TRBD1|many
CSARGQGAADTQYF
TGCAGTGCTCGTGGACAGGGGGCAGCAGATACGCAGTATTTT